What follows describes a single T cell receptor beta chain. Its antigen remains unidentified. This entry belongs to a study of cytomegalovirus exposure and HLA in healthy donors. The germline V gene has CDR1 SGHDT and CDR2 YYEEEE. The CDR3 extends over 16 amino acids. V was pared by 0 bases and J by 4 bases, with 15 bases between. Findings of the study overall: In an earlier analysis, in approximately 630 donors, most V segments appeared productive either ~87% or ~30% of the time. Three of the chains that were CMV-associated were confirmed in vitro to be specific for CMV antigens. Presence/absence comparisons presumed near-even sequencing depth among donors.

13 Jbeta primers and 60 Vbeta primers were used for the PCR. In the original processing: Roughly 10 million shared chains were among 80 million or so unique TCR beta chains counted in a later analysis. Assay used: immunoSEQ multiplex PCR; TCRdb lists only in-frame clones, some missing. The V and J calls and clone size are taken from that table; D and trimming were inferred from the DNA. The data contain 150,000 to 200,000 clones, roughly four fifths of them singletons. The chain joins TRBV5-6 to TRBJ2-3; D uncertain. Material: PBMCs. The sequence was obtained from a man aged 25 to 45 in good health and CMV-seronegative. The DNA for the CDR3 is TGTGCCAGCAGCTTGGCCGGCGGCCCCGCGGCAGATACGCAGTATTTT. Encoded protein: CASSLAGGPAADTQYF.